Following are 24 T cell receptor beta chains from one sample sequenced in a study of CD4+ T cells in melanoma. Some clones are missing from TCRdb's copy, which holds only in-frame ones; the method was immunoSEQ multiplex PCR. The data contain 4,000 to 5,000 clones, under 75% of them seen just once; the ten biggest clones take up about 25%. Sequences were obtained from cells from a culture (not recorded whether cultured in vitro). The receptors shown here come from a human donor with melanoma.

This clone is deemed medium-sized (0.01 to 0.1%). At one of its ends the junction is not consistent with the germline gene, which may arise from a read error. The chain combines TRBV7-2 with TRBJ1-2; TRBD1 is a possible D gene (6 bases). The CDR3 has 12 amino acids. Germline V gene data show CDR1 as SGHTA and CDR2 as FQGNSA. The CDR3 region has the DNA TGTGCCAGCAGTTTAGGACAGCCAGACCCCTTCTTC. Translating gives CASSLGQPDPFF.

The gene calls are TRBV5-1 and TRBJ2-7; TRBD1 agrees at 9 bases. The CDR3 sequence is 14 residues long. Germline lookup yields CDR1 SGHRS and CDR2 YFSETQ. The junction had 5 bases not matched to a gene; V was cut back by 4 bases and J by 3 bases. The CDR3 coding sequence is TGCGCCAGCAGCCCCGGGACAGGGTTCTACGAGCAGTACTTC. It translates to CASSPGTGFYEQYF.

This clone is judged medium-sized. The V call is TRBV6-4, the J call TRBJ2-1; a possible D gene is TRBD1 (6 bases). In germline, CDR1 is MRHNA, CDR2 SNTAGT. The CDR3 sequence is 14 residues long. Trimming cost V 3 bases and J 7 bases, with 13 bases left between them. DNA of the CDR3: TGTGCCAGCAGTGATGGGGGCCGCGAGAATGAGCAGTTCTTC. Residues: CASSDGGRENEQFF.

The chain couples TRBV6-1 to TRBJ2-7; D might be TRBD2 (5 bases). Germline values: CDR1 MNHNS, CDR2 SASEGT. The germline V and J ends were trimmed by 0 bases and 7 bases, with 13 bases remaining between them. The CDR3 sequence is 14 residues long. The CDR3 nucleotides are TGTGCCAGCAGTGAAGCGGAGGTCCGAAAGGAGCAGTACTTC. Amino acids: CASSEAEVRKEQYF.

V and J are TRBV9 and TRBJ1-4, with 9 nucleotides matching TRBD1. CDR1 is SGDLS and CDR2 is YYNGEE in the germline V gene. This CDR3 spans 15 amino acids. The V gene end was trimmed by 3 bases and the J gene end by 7 bases; junction bases not matched to a gene: 7. The CDR3 loop reads CASSERTGVGEKLFF. The CDR3 coding sequence is TGTGCCAGCAGCGAGAGGACAGGGGTCGGTGAAAAACTGTTTTTT. The full variable domain, completed using reference TRBV9 and TRBJ1-4, is DSGVTQTPKHLITATGQRVTLRCSPRSGDLSVYWYQQSLDQGLQFLIQYYNGEERAKGNILERFSAQQFPDLHSELNLSSLELGDSALYFCASSERTGVGEKLFFGSGTQLSVL.

The rearrangement links TRBV7-9 to TRBJ2-7, with TRBD2 matching 12 bases. J gave up 3 bases and V 5 bases, and 8 bases lay outside the gene matches. The germline gives CDR1 SEHNR, CDR2 FQNEAQ (reference sequence). The CDR3 is 16 residues long. CDR3 sequence: CASSNELAGGRYEQYF. The CDR3 DNA reads as TGTGCCAGCAGCAATGAACTAGCGGGAGGACGCTACGAGCAGTACTTC. Together with reference TRBV7-9 and TRBJ2-7, the CDR3 gives the full variable domain: DTGVSQNPRHKITKRGQNVTFRCDPISEHNRLYWYRQTLGQGPEFLTYFQNEAQLEKSRLLSDRFSAERPKGSFSTLEIQRTEQGDSAMYLCASSNELAGGRYEQYFGPGTRLTVT.

The rearrangement uses TRBV6-6 and TRBJ1-1, with 9 bases aligning to TRBD1. This CDR3 is 15 amino acids long. Germline V gene lookup returns CDR1 MNHNY and CDR2 SVGAGI (reference sequence). V dropped 6 bases and J dropped 0; count of bases not matched to a gene: 5. CDR3 bases: TGTGCCAGCAGCTTAGGGGACAGGGTGAACACTGAAGCTTTCTTT. This codes for CASSLGDRVNTEAFF.

V gene TRBV7-9 combines with J gene TRBJ2-1; D is tentatively TRBD1 or TRBD2 (6 bases each). Trimming shortened V by 3 bases and J by 6 bases, and 12 bases separated the two germline ends. The CDR3 loop spans 14 amino acids. Germline-derived CDR1 and CDR2 are SEHNR and FQNEAQ (reference sequence). The CDR3 DNA reads as TGTGCCAGCAGCTTTTCCGGGGGCCGCAATGAGCAGTTCTTC. It yields the protein CASSFSGGRNEQFF.

V and J are TRBV27 and TRBJ2-1, with D tentatively TRBD2 (6 bases). The CDR3 length is 15 residues. The V and J ends lost 8 bases and 5 bases respectively, with 19 bases between them. The germline V gene encodes CDR1 MNHEY and CDR2 SMNVEV (reference sequence). The DNA of the CDR3 is TGTGCCAGCTCCCTTGGAGGGATCAGAGACAATGAGCAGTTCTTC. Amino acids: CASSLGGIRDNEQFF.

The V call is TRBV5-8, the J call TRBJ2-5, with D possibly being TRBD2 (6 bases). The CDR3 is 14 amino acids. V was pared by 0 bases and J by 5 bases, with 11 bases between. The V gene's germline CDR1 is SGHTS and CDR2 YDEGEE. Here the CDR3 DNA reads TGTGCCAGCAGCTTGGAAGGGGACTTGGAGACCCAGTACTTC. Translation: CASSLEGDLETQYF. Full variable domain (remainder filled in from reference TRBV5-8 and TRBJ2-5): EAGVTQSPTHLIKTRGQQATLRCSPISGHTSVYWYQQALGLGLQFLLWYDEGEERNRGNFPPRFSGRQFPNYSSELNVNALELEDSALYLCASSLEGDLETQYFGPGTRLLVL.

V gene TRBV4-2 combines with J gene TRBJ1-5; D gene uncertain. The CDR3 is 17 amino acids. V lost 0 bases, J lost 7 bases, and 19 bases lay in between. Germline lookup yields CDR1 LGHNA and CDR2 YNFKEQ. This CDR3 is CASSQDHGRELGQPQHF. The CDR3 DNA reads TGTGCCAGCAGCCAAGATCATGGGCGGGAACTAGGGCAGCCCCAGCATTTT.

This clone has more than one count but fewer than ten. The CDR3 reads CASSHPMGDEQFF. CDR3 sequence (DNA): TGTGCCAGCAGCCACCCGATGGGCGATGAGCAGTTCTTC. The chain uses TRBV7-9 and TRBJ2-1; D is unresolved. CDR1 SEHNR and CDR2 FQNEAQ come from the germline V gene (reference sequence). The V gene lost 5 bases and the J gene lost 8 bases, with 13 bases spanning the gap. The CDR3 spans 13 residues.

This chain uses TRBV30 with TRBJ1-3; D ambiguous. The CDR3 has 15 amino acids. Germline V gives CDR1 GTSNPN, CDR2 SVGIG (reference sequence). V was clipped by 0 bases and J by 1 base, with 10 bases between them. CDR3 amino acids: CAWSVAVTSGNTIYF. CDR3 sequence (DNA): TGTGCCTGGAGTGTAGCTGTTACTTCTGGAAACACCATATATTTT.

The chain couples TRBV24-1 to TRBJ1-4; TRBD1 is a possible D gene (6 bases). Germline loops: CDR1 KGHDR, CDR2 SFDVKD. This CDR3 has 22 amino acids. Between the trimmed V and J ends, which lost 1 base and 8 bases, there was a span of 34 bases. This CDR3 is CATSDFPICLFIHRAVREKLFF. CDR3 nucleotide sequence: TGTGCCACCAGTGATTTTCCCATTTGTCTGTTCATCCACAGGGCGGTGAGAGAAAAACTGTTTTTT.

The V and J genes are TRBV3-1 (or the pseudogene TRBV3-2) and TRBJ2-5; 12 bases match TRBD2. The CDR3 runs to 15 residues. Germline V lookup: CDR1 LGHDT, CDR2 YNNKEL (reference sequence). The V gene end was trimmed by 3 bases and the J gene end by 3 bases; junction bases not matched to a gene: 2. CDR3 bases: TGTGCCAGCAGCCATTCTAGCGGGGGGGAAGAGACCCAGTACTTC. This codes for CASSHSSGGEETQYF.

This chain's CDR3 is CASSWAVNEQYF. The CDR3, as DNA: TGTGCCAGCAGCTGGGCGGTCAACGAGCAGTACTTC. The J gene is TRBJ2-7, the V gene TRBV13, with D unclear. CDR1 is PRHDT and CDR2 is FYEKMQ in the germline V gene (reference sequence). The V and J ends lost 4 bases and 5 bases respectively, with 9 bases between them. There are 12 residues in the CDR3.

The chain links TRBV6-5 to TRBJ2-7; 7 bases are shared with TRBD1. Germline CDR1 MNHEY, CDR2 SVGAGI. The CDR3 totals 13 residues. V lost 9 bases, J lost 2 bases, and 7 bases stayed unmatched. The chain's CDR3 is CASRPGQPYEQYF. The CDR3 DNA is TGTGCCAGTAGACCGGGACAGCCCTACGAGCAGTACTTC.

This clone was counted a few times. V and J are TRBV19 and TRBJ1-5; D might be TRBD1 (5 bases). The CDR3 runs to 15 residues. V was cut by 2 bases and J by 2 bases, with 10 bases left in between. Per the germline V gene, CDR1 is LNHDA and CDR2 is SQIVND (reference sequence). The CDR3 DNA reads as TGTGCCAGTAGTATATTCAGGGCTGGCAATCAGCCCCAGCATTTT. Protein product: CASSIFRAGNQPQHF. The variable domain in full, with the rest retrieved from reference TRBV19 and TRBJ1-5, is DGGITQSPKYLFRKEGQNVTLSCEQNLNHDAMYWYRQDPGQGLRLIYYSQIVNDFQKGDIAEGYSVSREKKESFPLTVTSAQKNPTAFYLCASSIFRAGNQPQHFGDGTRLSIL.

J is TRBJ1-1 and V is TRBV3-1 (or the pseudogene TRBV3-2); D unclear. Germline assignment: CDR1 LGHDT and CDR2 YNNKEL (reference sequence). The CDR3 spans 14 residues. Trimming took 3 bases from V and 2 from J, leaving 10 bases between them. CDR3 nucleotides: TGTGCCAGCAGCCAGACCCTTGGTAACACTGAAGCTTTCTTT. It is translated as CASSQTLGNTEAFF.

This clone was counted only a few times. The V and J genes are TRBV5-4 and TRBJ1-6; perhaps TRBD1 as D (6 bases). Per the germline V gene, CDR1 is SGHNT and CDR2 is YYREEE (reference sequence). V was shortened by 3 bases and J by 10 bases, with 17 bases between the two germline ends. The CDR3 spans 15 residues. Here the CDR3 DNA reads TGTGCCAGCAGCTCACTCCGGGACACCACATCACCCCTCCACTTT. It is translated as CASSSLRDTTSPLHF. Full variable domain (remainder filled in from reference TRBV5-4 and TRBJ1-6): ETGVTQSPTHLIKTRGQQVTLRCSSQSGHNTVSWYQQALGQGPQFIFQYYREEENGRGNFPPRFSGLQFPNYSSELNVNALELDDSALYLCASSSLRDTTSPLHFGNGTRLTVT.

The chain employs TRBV11-2 and TRBJ2-1, with D possibly TRBD1 on 5 matching bases. Deletions cut 2 bases from V and 2 bases from J, with 13 bases between. Germline-derived CDR1 and CDR2 are SGHAT and FQNNGV. The CDR3 runs 16 residues. CDR3 sequence: CASSLQGSPPYNEQFF. For the CDR3, the DNA is TGTGCCAGCAGCTTACAGGGATCTCCACCCTACAATGAGCAGTTCTTC. The whole variable domain, filled in from reference TRBV11-2 and TRBJ2-1, reads EAGVAQSPRYKIIEKRQSVAFWCNPISGHATLYWYQQILGQGPKLLIQFQNNGVVDDSQLPKDRFSAERLKGVDSTLKIQPAKLEDSAVYLCASSLQGSPPYNEQFFGPGTRLTVL.

CDR3: CASSPAGTGFLYEQYF. CDR3 DNA sequence: TGTGCCAGCAGCCCCGCCGGGACAGGGTTTCTCTACGAGCAGTACTTC. V usage is TRBV3-1 (or the pseudogene TRBV3-2) and J usage is TRBJ2-7, with 9 bases identical to TRBD1. This CDR3 comprises 16 residues. Per the germline V gene, CDR1 is LGHDT and CDR2 is YNNKEL (reference sequence). Losses at the gene ends were 4 bases for V and 3 bases for J; bases not matched to a gene: 10.

The chain employs TRBV5-1 and TRBJ1-1; 7 positions agree with TRBD1. CDR1 is SGHRS, CDR2 YFSETQ, per germline. CDR3 length: 14 amino acids. J was trimmed by 0 bases and V by 4 bases; bases with no gene match: 3. Here the CDR3 reads CASSGGQLNTEAFF. In DNA, the CDR3 is TGCGCCAGCAGCGGGGGACAGTTGAACACTGAAGCTTTCTTT. Looking up the rest from reference TRBV5-1 and TRBJ1-1 gives the full variable domain: KAGVTQTPRYLIKTRGQQVTLSCSPISGHRSVSWYQQTPGQGLQFLFEYFSETQRNKGNFPGRFSGRQFSNSRSEMNVSTLELGDSALYLCASSGGQLNTEAFFGQGTRLTVV.

This clone has only a few counts. V and J are TRBV27 and TRBJ1-1; 9 bases align to TRBD1. The germline gives CDR1 MNHEY, CDR2 SMNVEV (reference sequence). The CDR3 loop spans 15 amino acids. J lost 0 bases, V lost 3 bases, and 2 bases had no gene match. The CDR3 sequence: CASSFGTGMNTEAFF. CDR3 in DNA: TGTGCCAGCAGTTTCGGGACAGGGATGAACACTGAAGCTTTCTTT.